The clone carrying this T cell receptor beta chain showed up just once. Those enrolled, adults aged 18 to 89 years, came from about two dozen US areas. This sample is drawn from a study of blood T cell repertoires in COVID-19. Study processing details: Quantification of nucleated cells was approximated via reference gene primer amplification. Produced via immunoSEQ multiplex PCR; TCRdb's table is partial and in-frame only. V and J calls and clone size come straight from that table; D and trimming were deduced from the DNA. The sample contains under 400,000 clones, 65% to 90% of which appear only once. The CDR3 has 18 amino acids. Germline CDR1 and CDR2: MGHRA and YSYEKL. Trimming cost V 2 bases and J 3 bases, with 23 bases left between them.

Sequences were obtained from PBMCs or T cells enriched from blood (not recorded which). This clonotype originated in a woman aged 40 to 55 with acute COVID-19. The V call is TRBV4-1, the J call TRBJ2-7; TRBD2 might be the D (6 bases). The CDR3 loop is CASSQTLIAVGGNYEQYF. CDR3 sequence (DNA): TGCGCCAGCAGCCAAACCCTAATAGCGGTGGGAGGAAACTACGAGCAGTACTTC.